What follows are 15 T cell receptor beta chains derived from one specimen sequenced in a study of T cells after yellow fever vaccination. Each CDR3 protein gets one entry after TCRdb re-called the 5' RACE reads with MiXCR. Of around 610,000 distinct CDR3 sequences listed, 13% are singletons. The material was PBMCs, obtained on the day of the yellow fever booster vaccination. These receptors were collected from a man younger than 40 who received the YFV17D yellow fever vaccine.

The gene calls are TRBV25-1 and TRBJ2-7, with 9 bases that match TRBD2. V lost 3 bases, J lost 3 bases, and 6 bases stayed unmatched. Germline CDR1 and CDR2: MGHDK and SYGVNS. This CDR3 region has 15 residues. CDR3 amino acids: CASSDKGLANYEQYF. As DNA, the CDR3 is TGTGCCAGCAGTGATAAGGGACTAGCAAACTACGAGCAGTACTTC.

This clonotype was observed a few times. V and J are TRBV20-1 and TRBJ1-5; 7 bases align to TRBD1. Per germline, CDR1 DFQATT and CDR2 SNEGSKA (reference sequence). The V gene end was trimmed by 3 bases and the J gene end by 6 bases; junction bases not matched to a gene: 5. There are 13 residues in the CDR3. CDR3 sequence: CSASMTGSQPQHF. The CDR3 DNA is TGCAGTGCTAGTATGACAGGGAGTCAGCCCCAGCATTTT.

The gene calls are TRBV20-1 and TRBJ2-7, with D maybe TRBD2 (5 bases). The V gene lost 6 bases and the J gene lost 2 bases, with 14 bases spanning the gap. Germline V gene lookup returns CDR1 DFQATT and CDR2 SNEGSKA (reference sequence). The CDR3 runs 13 residues. This CDR3 reads CSAAVDGTYEQYF. The DNA for the CDR3 is TGCAGTGCAGCCGTCGACGGGACCTACGAGCAGTACTTC.

The chain couples TRBV15 to TRBJ2-1; 9 bases align to TRBD2. The CDR3 runs 15 residues. Per the germline V gene, CDR1 is LNHNV and CDR2 is YYDKDF (reference sequence). With 5 bases clipped from V and 2 bases from J, the junction kept 4 bases outside the gene matches. The DNA of the CDR3 is TGTGCCACCAGCCGACTAGCGGAACCCTACAATGAGCAGTTCTTC. It encodes CATSRLAEPYNEQFF.

This clonotype came up a few times. The chain combines TRBV7-9 with TRBJ2-7; possibly TRBD1 or TRBD2 for D (6 bases each). Trimming cost V 1 base and J 6 bases, with 13 bases left between them. The CDR3 is made up of 14 amino acids. CDR1 is SEHNR, CDR2 FQNEAQ, per germline (reference sequence). The CDR3 DNA reads TGTGCCAGCAGCTTAGAGGGGGGTACAGCCGAGCAGTACTTC. The encoded protein is CASSLEGGTAEQYF.

In its sample, this clonotype was seen a few times. The rearrangement joins TRBV20-1 to TRBJ2-5; D not certain. Looked up from germline, CDR1 is DFQATT and CDR2 is SNEGSKA (reference sequence). The CDR3 loop spans 15 amino acids. The V end lost 3 bases, the J end lost 2 bases, and 16 bases lay between the germline ends. CDR3 nucleotides: TGCAGTGCTAGGGGTTTGCCTGCAGGACAAGAGACCCAGTACTTC. It is translated as CSARGLPAGQETQYF.

V and J are TRBV6-2 or TRBV6-3 and TRBJ2-3; D could derive from TRBD1 or TRBD2 (7 bases each). With 2 bases removed from V and 8 bases from J, the gap between germline ends came to 14 bases. The CDR3 extends over 14 amino acids. Germline-derived CDR1 and CDR2 are MNHEY and SVGEGT. The CDR3 reads CASSYGGGQSTQYF. As DNA, the CDR3 is TGTGCCAGCAGTTACGGCGGGGGACAGAGTACGCAGTATTTT.

The CDR3 region has the DNA TGTGCCAGCAGTTTAAGGGGACAGGGGAGCGGCTACACCTTC. This codes for CASSLRGQGSGYTF. V gene TRBV12-3 or TRBV12-4 combines with J gene TRBJ1-2; 10 bases are a match to TRBD1. This CDR3 comprises 14 residues. Trimming at V came to 2 bases and at J to 8 bases, leaving 5 bases not matched to a gene.

Many counts were recorded for this clonotype. CDR3 DNA sequence: TGTGCCACCAGTGATTTCGGACAGGGCGGACAAGAGACCCAGTACTTC. It is translated as CATSDFGQGGQETQYF. The V and J genes are TRBV24-1 and TRBJ2-5, with TRBD1 matching over 8 bases. The junction had 5 bases not matched to a gene; V was cut back by 1 base and J by 2 bases. CDR1 is KGHDR, CDR2 SFDVKD, per germline. The CDR3 is 16 amino acids.

A few counts support this clonotype. This may stem from a read error, because a much larger clone lies one nucleotide away. The V gene is TRBV12-3 or TRBV12-4, the J gene TRBJ2-5; D ambiguous. V lost 7 bases to trimming and J lost 1 base, with 4 bases between them. The CDR3 spans 11 residues. DNA of the CDR3: TGTGCCAGCACCGCCCAAGAGACCCAGTACTTC. It encodes CASTAQETQYF.

Only a few counts were recorded for this clonotype. The rearrangement uses TRBV29-1 and TRBJ2-1; 10 positions agree with TRBD2. The germline V gene encodes CDR1 SQVTM and CDR2 ANQGSEA. V lost 6 bases to trimming and J lost 1 base; unmatched junction nucleotides: 9. This CDR3 has 16 amino acids. The CDR3, as DNA: TGCAGCGTCCATGGGAAGCGGGAGGGATCCTACAATGAGCAGTTCTTC. This encodes CSVHGKREGSYNEQFF.

Many counts were recorded for this clonotype. The J gene is TRBJ2-2, the V gene TRBV11-2; 12 bases align to TRBD2. CDR3 length: 18 residues. Germline V gives CDR1 SGHAT, CDR2 FQNNGV. V trimming: 5 bases; J trimming: 3 bases; junction bases outside the gene matches: 10. The CDR3 nucleotides are TGTGCCAGCAGCCCGCAACGGACTAGCGGGGCCTACACCGGGGAGCTGTTTTTT. Its protein product is CASSPQRTSGAYTGELFF. Together with reference TRBV11-2 and TRBJ2-2, the CDR3 gives the full variable domain: EAGVAQSPRYKIIEKRQSVAFWCNPISGHATLYWYQQILGQGPKLLIQFQNNGVVDDSQLPKDRFSAERLKGVDSTLKIQPAKLEDSAVYLCASSPQRTSGAYTGELFFGEGSRLTVL.

This clonotype was recorded many times. This rearrangement joins TRBV5-1 to TRBJ2-7, with 8 bases matching TRBD1. CDR3 length: 13 amino acids. Germline CDR1 reads SGHRS; CDR2 reads YFSETQ. V dropped 1 base and J dropped 5; count of bases not matched to a gene: 2. CDR3 in DNA: TGCGCCAGCAGCTTGAACAGGGGGGACGAGCAGTACTTC. Translation: CASSLNRGDEQYF.

In its sample, this clonotype was seen a few times. The V call is TRBV4-3, the J call TRBJ1-1; maybe TRBD1 (5 bases). Germline assignment: CDR1 LGHNA and CDR2 YSLEER. CDR3 length equals 13 residues. Trimming shortened V by 5 bases and J by 4 bases, and 11 bases separated the two germline ends. The CDR3 is CASSGTDLTEAFF. The CDR3 DNA reads as TGCGCCAGCAGCGGGACGGACCTCACTGAAGCTTTCTTT.

This clonotype was counted many times. V is TRBV5-1 and J is TRBJ2-1; D unclear. V lost 1 base and J lost 7, with 3 bases in between. The CDR3 sequence is 11 residues long. CDR1 and CDR2 from the germline V gene are SGHRS and YFSETQ. The CDR3 nucleotides are TGCGCCAGCAGCTTGCATAATGAGCAGTTCTTC. This translates into CASSLHNEQFF.